The 15 T cell receptor beta chains below all came from one sample that was sequenced in a study of T cell changes during pregnancy in multiple sclerosis. The data were produced by immunoSEQ multiplex PCR, yet TCRdb's version contains in-frame clones alone and is incomplete. The sample includes tens of thousands of clones, 85% to 90% of them seen just once. Sample: CD4+ T cells from peripheral blood mononuclear cells, taken in the first trimester of pregnancy. These receptors were taken from a female donor in good health, enrolled as a control in a pregnancy study.

This rearrangement joins TRBV7-8 to TRBJ1-4, with D possibly being TRBD1 (6 bases). Germline V gives CDR1 SGHVS, CDR2 FQNEAQ. CDR3 length equals 14 residues. V dropped 6 bases and J dropped 0 bases, with 8 bases sitting between them. CDR3: CASSTGTTNEKLFF. The DNA of the CDR3 is TGTGCCAGCAGTACAGGGACAACTAATGAAAAACTGTTTTTT.

The rearrangement joins TRBV7-3 to TRBJ2-1; D remains ambiguous. CDR1 and CDR2 from the germline V gene are SGHTA and FQGTGA. The CDR3 covers 16 residues. V was cut by 1 base and J by 0 bases, with 10 bases left in between. The CDR3 sequence: CASSLSGASSYNEQFF. DNA for the CDR3: TGTGCCAGCAGCTTAAGCGGTGCTAGCTCCTACAATGAGCAGTTCTTC. The variable domain in full, completed from reference TRBV7-3 and TRBJ2-1, reads GAGVSQTPSNKVTEKGKYVELRCDPISGHTALYWYRQSLGQGPEFLIYFQGTGAADDSGLPNDRFFAVRPEGSVSTLKIQRTERGDSAVYLCASSLSGASSYNEQFFGPGTRLTVL.

This clone was picked up one time. The V call is TRBV7-3, the J call TRBJ2-5, with D possibly matching TRBD2 (6 bases). The CDR3 has 13 amino acids. V lost 2 bases to trimming and J lost 4 bases, with 8 bases between them. The germline V gene has CDR1 SGHTA and CDR2 FQGTGA. The CDR3 is CASSLGGRETQYF. The CDR3 nucleotides read TGTGCCAGCAGCTTAGGGGGGAGAGAGACCCAGTACTTC. The full variable domain, rest sourced from reference TRBV7-3 and TRBJ2-5, is GAGVSQTPSNKVTEKGKYVELRCDPISGHTALYWYRQSLGQGPEFLIYFQGTGAADDSGLPNDRFFAVRPEGSVSTLKIQRTERGDSAVYLCASSLGGRETQYFGPGTRLLVL.

The rearrangement uses TRBV7-2 and TRBJ2-3; the match to TRBD2 covers 10 bases. Germline lookup yields CDR1 SGHTA and CDR2 FQGNSA. The CDR3 length is 17 residues. V trimming: 0 bases; J trimming: 1 base; junction bases outside the gene matches: 4. For the CDR3, the DNA is TGTGCCAGCAGCTTAGCGAGCGGGAGGGTTGGCACAGATACGCAGTATTTT. This codes for CASSLASGRVGTDTQYF. The full variable domain, with the rest looked up from reference TRBV7-2 and TRBJ2-3, is GAGVSQSPSNKVTEKGKDVELRCDPISGHTALYWYRQSLGQGLEFLIYFQGNSAPDKSGLPSDRFSAERTGGSVSTLTIQRTQQEDSAVYLCASSLASGRVGTDTQYFGPGTRLTVL.

In this sample, this clone turned up once. The chain carries TRBV5-1 and TRBJ1-1, with 7 bases matching TRBD1. Losses at the gene ends were 4 bases for V and 0 bases for J; bases not matched to a gene: 3. CDR3 length: 14 residues. Germline lookup yields CDR1 SGHRS and CDR2 YFSETQ. CDR3 nucleotides: TGCGCCAGCAGCCAGGGGACAGTGAACACTGAAGCTTTCTTT. Encoded protein: CASSQGTVNTEAFF. The variable domain in full, with the rest retrieved from reference TRBV5-1 and TRBJ1-1, is KAGVTQTPRYLIKTRGQQVTLSCSPISGHRSVSWYQQTPGQGLQFLFEYFSETQRNKGNFPGRFSGRQFSNSRSEMNVSTLELGDSALYLCASSQGTVNTEAFFGQGTRLTVV.

This chain uses TRBV28 with TRBJ2-1, with TRBD2 matching over 8 bases. CDR1 MDHEN and CDR2 SYDVKM come from the germline V gene. The CDR3 totals 19 residues. V was pared by 2 bases and J by 6 bases, with 18 bases of the junction left unmatched. The CDR3 DNA is TGTGCCAGCAGTTTAAGGCTAGCGGGCACGGGAGGGGATTCCAATGAGCAGTTCTTC. Residues: CASSLRLAGTGGDSNEQFF.

V and J are TRBV6-6 and TRBJ2-7; D is perhaps TRBD1 (5 bases). The CDR3 has 13 amino acids. Trimming stripped 5 bases from V and 0 bases from J, with 8 bases between. Germline V gene lookup returns CDR1 MNHNY and CDR2 SVGAGI (reference sequence). CDR3 DNA: TGTGCCAGCAGTCTGGGGCCCTCCTACGAGCAGTACTTC. This codes for CASSLGPSYEQYF.

The chain combines TRBV2 with TRBJ2-5; the D gene is possibly TRBD2 (5 bases). Germline V CDR1 and CDR2: SNHLY, FYNNEI. The CDR3 totals 14 residues. Trimming removed 4 bases at V and 4 bases at J, with 13 bases between. The CDR3 reads CASSAQRTAETQYF. The CDR3 coding sequence is TGTGCCAGCAGTGCTCAGCGGACGGCAGAGACCCAGTACTTC.

This chain's CDR3 is CASSSGQGGGNIQYF. CDR3 DNA sequence: TGTGCCAGCAGCTCGGGACAGGGGGGTGGAAACATTCAGTACTTC. The chain carries TRBV7-9 and TRBJ2-4; 11 bases fit TRBD1. V lost 4 bases, J lost 6 bases, and 5 bases stayed unmatched. This CDR3 region has 15 residues. Looked up from germline, CDR1 is SEHNR and CDR2 is FQNEAQ (reference sequence).

This clone was recorded a few times. The chain links TRBV4-2 to TRBJ2-7; a weak D match, TRBD1 (6 bases). V was clipped by 0 bases and J by 3 bases, with 12 bases between them. CDR3 length: 15 residues. Germline V gene lookup returns CDR1 LGHNA and CDR2 YNFKEQ. CDR3 sequence: CASSQDQGSRYEQYF. The CDR3 DNA is TGTGCCAGCAGCCAAGACCAGGGGTCTCGCTACGAGCAGTACTTC.

This clone is a singleton in its sample. The V gene is TRBV29-1, the J gene TRBJ2-1, with 9 bases identical to TRBD1. Per the germline V gene, CDR1 is SQVTM and CDR2 is ANQGSEA. V trimming: 5 bases; J trimming: 2 bases; junction bases outside the gene matches: 1. This CDR3 is built from 13 residues. CDR3 region: CSVRQGAYNEQFF. CDR3 sequence (DNA): TGCAGCGTTCGACAGGGGGCCTACAATGAGCAGTTCTTC.

The chain joins TRBV5-4 to TRBJ2-2, with 14 bases aligning to TRBD2. CDR3 size: 16 residues. Germline V gene sequence: CDR1 SGHNT, CDR2 YYREEE (reference sequence). V lost 4 bases and J lost 7; bases outside the gene matches: 6. The CDR3 region has the DNA TGTGCCAGCAGCCCTGGGACTAGCGGGAGAAGCGGGGAGCTGTTTTTT. Amino acid sequence: CASSPGTSGRSGELFF.

The chain couples TRBV10-3 to TRBJ2-7, with 9 bases matching TRBD2. This CDR3 contains 15 residues. V was clipped by 3 bases and J by 3 bases; unmatched bases: 6. Germline CDR1 reads ENHRY; CDR2 reads SYGVKD. Written as DNA, the CDR3 is TGTGCCATCAGTGATCTTAGCGGGAGTGGCTACGAGCAGTACTTC. Translated, it gives CAISDLSGSGYEQYF.

V usage is TRBV15 and J usage is TRBJ2-3; D not resolved. CDR3 length: 15 residues. Per the germline V gene, CDR1 is LNHNV and CDR2 is YYDKDF (reference sequence). Trimming removed 1 base from V and 0 bases from J, with 8 bases in between. CDR3 loop: CATSRGETSTDTQYF. As DNA, the CDR3 is TGTGCCACCAGCAGAGGAGAGACTAGCACAGATACGCAGTATTTT. Full variable domain (remainder filled in from reference TRBV15 and TRBJ2-3): DAMVIQNPRYQVTQFGKPVTLSCSQTLNHNVMYWYQQKSSQAPKLLFHYYDKDFNNEADTPDNFQSRRPNTSFCFLDIRSPGLGDTAMYLCATSRGETSTDTQYFGPGTRLTVL.

The chain joins TRBV27 to TRBJ2-3; a possible D gene is TRBD2 (6 bases). The CDR3 length is 14 residues. The V end was cut by 7 bases, the J end by 2 bases, with 13 bases between. In germline, CDR1 is MNHEY, CDR2 SMNVEV (reference sequence). The CDR3 region is CASTGTQNTDTQYF. The CDR3 DNA is TGTGCCAGCACCGGGACTCAAAACACAGATACGCAGTATTTT.